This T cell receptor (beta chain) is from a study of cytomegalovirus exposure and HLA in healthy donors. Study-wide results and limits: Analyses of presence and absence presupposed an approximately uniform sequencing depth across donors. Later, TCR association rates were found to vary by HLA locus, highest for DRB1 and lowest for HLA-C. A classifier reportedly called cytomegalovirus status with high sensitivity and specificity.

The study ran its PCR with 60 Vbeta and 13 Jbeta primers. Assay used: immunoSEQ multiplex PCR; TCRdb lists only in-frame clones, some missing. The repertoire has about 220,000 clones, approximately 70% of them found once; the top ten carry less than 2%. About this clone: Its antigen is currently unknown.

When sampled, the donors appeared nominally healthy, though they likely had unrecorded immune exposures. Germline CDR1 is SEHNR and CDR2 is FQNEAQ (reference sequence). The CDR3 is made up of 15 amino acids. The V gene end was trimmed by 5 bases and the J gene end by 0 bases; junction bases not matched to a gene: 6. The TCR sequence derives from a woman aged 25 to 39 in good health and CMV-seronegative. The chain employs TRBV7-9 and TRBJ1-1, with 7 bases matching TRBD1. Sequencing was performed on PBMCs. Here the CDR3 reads CASSLGQVMNTEAFF. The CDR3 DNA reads TGTGCCAGCAGCCTAGGACAGGTTATGAACACTGAAGCTTTCTTT.